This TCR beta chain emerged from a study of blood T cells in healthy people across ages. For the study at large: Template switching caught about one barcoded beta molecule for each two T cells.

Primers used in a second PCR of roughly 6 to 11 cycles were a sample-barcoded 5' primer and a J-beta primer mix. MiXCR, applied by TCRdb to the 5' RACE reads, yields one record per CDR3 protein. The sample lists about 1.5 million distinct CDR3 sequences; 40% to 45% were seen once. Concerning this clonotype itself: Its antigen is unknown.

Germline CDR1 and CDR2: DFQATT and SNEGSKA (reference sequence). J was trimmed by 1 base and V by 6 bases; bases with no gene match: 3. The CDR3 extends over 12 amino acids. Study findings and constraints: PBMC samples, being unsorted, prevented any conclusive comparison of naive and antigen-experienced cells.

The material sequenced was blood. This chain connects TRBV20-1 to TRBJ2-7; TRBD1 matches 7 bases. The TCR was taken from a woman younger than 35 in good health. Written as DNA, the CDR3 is TGCAGTGCCGCGACAGGGTCCTACGAGCAGTACTTC. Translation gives CSAATGSYEQYF.